Described below is a single T cell receptor (beta chain) sequence and its context. Its antigen remains unidentified. Base qualities are not at hand, and no much larger clone is one base apart. The sample originates from a study of blood T cell repertoires in COVID-19 (dated by TCRdb to about 2020). For the study in its entirety: Samples covering the acute and convalescent phases of COVID-19 were provided by collaborators in the United States, Italy and Spain. The prospective study material was composed of cDNA or gDNA derived from T cells, B-cell-depleted T cells, or PBMCs. The dataset comprised deeply sampled blood TCRbeta repertoires from subjects exposed to, actively infected with, or recovered from COVID-19. The repertoires were released in a freely available public database intended as a resource for research on the immune response to SARS-CoV-2. Samples were obtained from the ongoing ImmuneRACE study (first 160 participants) and from 1,200 or so subjects provided by 6 global collaborators. Nearly every sample came with metadata listing a de-identified subject ID, COVID-19 status, age in years and sex. HLA class I and class II types, where available, came from metadata supplied by the sample provider rather than from assay-based typing. Study-wide conclusions, independent of this receptor: How much clinical and demographic metadata was included differed by source and by participant, and the metadata was provided uncurated.

Whole blood was collected in K2EDTA tubes by collaborating institutions according to the institutions' own protocols. For TCRbeta analysis, collaborators shipped samples as frozen whole blood, isolated PBMCs, or DNA extracted from either of those sample types. The immunoSEQ Assay, a bias-controlled multiplex PCR, was used to amplify TCRbeta CDR3 regions from genomic DNA. As for the authors' bioinformatics: Within the assay, amplification of reference gene primers was used to estimate how many nucleated cells each sample contained. To quantify the absolute abundance of each unique TCRbeta CDR3 rearrangement, sequence reads were collapsed and filtered. For each sample, productive Simpson clonality was calculated as the square root of Simpson's diversity index across productive rearrangements. The table comes from immuneACCESS by way of TCRdb, which keeps in-frame sequences with V and J called. Part of the clones is missing from these tables; in studies checked, under half for an unresolved V gene and the rest for unknown reasons. V, J and clone size are those of that table, while D and trimming were read from the DNA. This sample has about 46,000 clones in its table, and 70% to 90% of those were observed once. Approximately 15% of the sample comes from the top ten.

V and J are truncated by 5 bases and 2 bases respectively, leaving an intervening sequence of 16 bases. The CDR3 runs 15 amino acids, cysteine and phenylalanine included. Only the CDR3 part of the read is kept: 45 bases, read in frame from the first base. CDR1 SGHNT and CDR2 YYREEE are derived from the germline V gene (reference sequence). This TCR was recovered from a human donor in a cohort sampled during active COVID-19. The donor label of this sample is uncertain. Source material: peripheral blood. The V and J segments used are TRBV5-4 and TRBJ1-2; too little of a D gene remains to name it. The nucleotides read TGTGCCAGCAGTCTCCCTCAAGGCGGGAACTATGGCTACACCTTC. Its amino acids are CASSLPQGGNYGYTF.